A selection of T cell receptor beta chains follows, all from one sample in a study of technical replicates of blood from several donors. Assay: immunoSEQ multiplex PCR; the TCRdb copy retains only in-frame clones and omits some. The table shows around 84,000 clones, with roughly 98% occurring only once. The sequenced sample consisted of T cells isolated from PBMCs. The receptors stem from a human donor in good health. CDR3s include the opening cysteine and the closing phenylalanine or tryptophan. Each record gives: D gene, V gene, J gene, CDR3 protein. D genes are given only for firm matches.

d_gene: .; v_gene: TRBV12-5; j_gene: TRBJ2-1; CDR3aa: CASGLVRSGEPLLYNEQFF
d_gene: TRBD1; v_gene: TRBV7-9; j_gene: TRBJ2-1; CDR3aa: CASSLEGASYNEQFF
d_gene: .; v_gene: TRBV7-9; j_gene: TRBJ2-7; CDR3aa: CASSLGGDRYF
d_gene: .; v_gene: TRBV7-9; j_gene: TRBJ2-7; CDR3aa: CASSFRGNPYEQYF
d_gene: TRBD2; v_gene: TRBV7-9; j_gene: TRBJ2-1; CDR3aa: CASSLREGPYNEQFF
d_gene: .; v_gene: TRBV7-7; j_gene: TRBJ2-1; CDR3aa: CASSPKTSHNEQFF
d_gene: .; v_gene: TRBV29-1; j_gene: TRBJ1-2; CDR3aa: CSVPVRAGFYGYTF
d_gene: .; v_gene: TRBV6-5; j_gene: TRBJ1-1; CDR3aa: CASITLGTEAFF
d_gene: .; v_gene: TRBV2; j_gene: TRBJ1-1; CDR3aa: CASSGDTDANTEAFF
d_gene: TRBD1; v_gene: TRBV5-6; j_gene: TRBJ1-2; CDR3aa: CASSEGQGYGYTF
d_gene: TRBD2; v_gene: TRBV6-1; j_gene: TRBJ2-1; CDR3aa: CASSEGLAGGYSYNEQFF
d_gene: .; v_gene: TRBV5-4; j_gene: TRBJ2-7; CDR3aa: CASNDQRVSYEQYF
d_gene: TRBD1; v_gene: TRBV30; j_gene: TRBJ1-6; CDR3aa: CAWSVRGGLDNSPLHF
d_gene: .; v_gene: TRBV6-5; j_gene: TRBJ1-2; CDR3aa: CASSLSIYGYTF
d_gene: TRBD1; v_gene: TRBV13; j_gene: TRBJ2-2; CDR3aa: CASSPGTVNTGELFF
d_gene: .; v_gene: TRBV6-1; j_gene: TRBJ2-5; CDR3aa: CASSAWSPGTQETQYF